This T cell receptor (beta chain) was sequenced for a study of blood T cell repertoires in COVID-19 (dated by TCRdb to about 2020). Context from the whole study: Samples from collaborators originated in the United States, Italy and Spain and spanned both the acute and convalescent phases of COVID-19. The material from the prospective study consisted of cDNA or gDNA derived from T cells, B-cell-depleted T cells, or PBMCs. Deeply sampled blood TCRbeta repertoires from subjects exposed to, actively infected with, or recovered from COVID-19 were included in the dataset. A freely available public database, intended as a resource for researchers studying the immune response to SARS-CoV-2, is where the repertoires were released. The samples were drawn from two sources: the first 160 participants of the ongoing ImmuneRACE study, and 1,200 or so subjects contributed by 6 global collaborators. Sample metadata almost always included a de-identified subject ID, COVID-19 status, age in years and sex. HLA class I and class II types, where available, came from metadata supplied by the sample provider rather than from assay-based typing.

Participants in the prospective study were aged roughly 18 to 100 years, lived in 24 United States geographic areas, and enrolled through a virtual design. In the prospective study, participants were assigned to cohorts based on the clinical history participants reported in a screening survey and a study questionnaire. Exposed participants were defined as having been in contact with someone with a PCR-confirmed or clinician-diagnosed COVID-19 case within 2 weeks of study entry. Each participant in the prospective study had whole blood, serum and a nasopharyngeal or oropharyngeal swab collected by mobile phlebotomists. Prospective study participants could optionally give additional blood draws and questionnaires over an approximately two-month period. Before DNA extraction, blood samples from the prospective study were shipped at room temperature or frozen. TCRbeta CDR3 regions were amplified from genomic DNA using the immunoSEQ Assay, a bias-controlled multiplex PCR. The authors' pipeline ran thus. Within the assay, amplification of reference gene primers was used to estimate how many nucleated cells each sample contained. To quantify the absolute abundance of each unique TCRbeta CDR3 rearrangement, sequence reads were collapsed and filtered. For each sample, productive Simpson clonality was calculated as the square root of Simpson's diversity index over productive rearrangements. TCRdb limited this immuneACCESS table to in-frame rearrangements with V and J called. A share of clones is missing; checked studies link under half to unresolved V genes, and the rest is unexplained. V and J calls and clone size are those listed in that table; D and trimming were worked out from the DNA. The sample yields fewer than 250,000 clones; under 90% were counted once. The ten largest account for approximately 4% of the sample.

Overall results and qualifications from the work: How much clinical and demographic metadata was included differed by source and by participant, and the metadata was provided uncurated.

About this clone: No antigen is known for it. The input lacks base qualities; no much larger clone sits a single base away.

CDR3 length: 12 amino acids, cysteine to phenylalanine. Just the 36-base CDR3 DNA is kept, in frame starting at base 1. CDR1 SGHDT and CDR2 YYEEEE are derived from the germline V gene. Trimming removed 4 bases from V and 10 bases from J; the gene matches leave 7 bases unexplained. This clonotype originated in a middle-aged woman who had been exposed to COVID-19. The rearranged chain carries TRBV5-6 and TRBJ1-1, with TRBD1 identical over 7 junction bases. The source material was PBMCs or T cells enriched from blood (not recorded which). CDR3 protein: CASSVRGRGAFF. The DNA sequence is as follows: TGTGCCAGCAGCGTAAGGGGGCGCGGAGCTTTCTTT. Where the CDR3 stops, the reference TRBV5-6 and TRBJ1-1 genes take over; the full variable domain is DAGVTQSPTHLIKTRGQQVTLRCSPKSGHDTVSWYQQALGQGPQFIFQYYEEEERQRGNFPDRFSGHQFPNYSSELNVNALLLGDSALYLCASSVRGRGAFFGQGTRLTVV.